One and the same sample provided the 26 T cell receptor beta chains below, sequenced in a study of T-cell reconstitution after alpha-beta-depleted transplantation in children. Unique molecular identifiers were incorporated into the prepared TCRbeta library. A single record per CDR3 protein comes from TCRdb applying MiXCR to the PCR reads. The top ten clones hold 35% to 45% of a sample with approximately 50,000 distinct CDR3 sequences, about 50% of them seen once. The sample here was peripheral blood, taken before TCRalphabeta/CD19-depleted stem cell transplant. These TCRs come from a boy under three years old with SCID, due to receive a stem cell transplant.

The V gene is TRBV5-6, the J gene TRBJ1-2; TRBD1 matches at 8 bases. Germline CDR1 reads SGHDT; CDR2 reads YYEEEE. V shed 4 bases and J 8 bases; nucleotides not matched to a gene: 10. The CDR3 covers 14 residues. The CDR3 loop reads CASSLGTGLAGYTF. The CDR3 DNA reads TGTGCCAGCAGCCTCGGGACAGGCTTAGCGGGCTACACCTTC.

The J gene is TRBJ1-5, the V gene TRBV7-9, with D perhaps TRBD1 (5 bases). Germline CDR1 and CDR2: SEHNR and FQNEAQ (reference sequence). The CDR3 is 16 amino acids. V lost 0 bases, J lost 3 bases, and 12 bases lay in between. The CDR3 spells CASSLAGPVNNQPQHF. As DNA, the CDR3 is TGTGCCAGCAGCTTAGCGGGGCCTGTAAACAATCAGCCCCAGCATTTT.

The CDR3 bases are TGCGCCAGCAGTCCCTCGGGCTACGAGCAGTACTTC. Protein sequence: CASSPSGYEQYF. The rearrangement links TRBV5-1 to TRBJ2-7; D is undetermined. Trimming took off 5 bases at V and 3 bases at J, with 9 bases between the two ends. CDR3 length: 12 residues. Germline lookup yields CDR1 SGHRS and CDR2 YFSETQ.

The CDR3 protein is CASSRRKGGTGELFF. As DNA, the CDR3 is TGTGCCAGCTCACGCCGGAAGGGCGGCACCGGGGAGCTGTTTTTT. The chain links TRBV18 to TRBJ2-2; unclear D gene. The CDR3 runs to 15 residues. Trimming took off 4 bases at V and 4 bases at J, with 13 bases between the two ends. Germline V gene sequence: CDR1 KGHSH, CDR2 LQKENI.

This clonotype showed up just a few times. The gene calls are TRBV6-1 and TRBJ1-1; 8 nucleotides agree with TRBD1. The CDR3 consists of 13 residues. Per germline, CDR1 MNHNS and CDR2 SASEGT. V gave up 10 bases and J gave up 5 bases; unmatched junction bases: 9. CDR3 nucleotide sequence: TGTGCCACGAAACAGGGGGAGGTAACTGAAGCTTTCTTT. Translating gives CATKQGEVTEAFF.

The chain joins TRBV7-8 to TRBJ2-1; 9 bases agree with TRBD2. CDR3 length: 17 amino acids. Unmatched junction bases numbered 13, after V lost 3 bases and J lost 7 bases. Germline-derived CDR1 and CDR2 are SGHVS and FQNEAQ. CDR3 loop: CASSLGGGASSLNEQFF. CDR3 DNA: TGTGCCAGCAGCTTGGGCGGGGGGGCCTCATCCTTAAATGAGCAGTTCTTC. Drawing the rest from reference TRBV7-8 and TRBJ2-1, the complete variable domain is GAGVSQSPRYKVAKRGQDVALRCDPISGHVSLFWYQQALGQGPEFLTYFQNEAQLDKSGLPSDRFFAERPEGSVSTLKIQRTQQEDSAVYLCASSLGGGASSLNEQFFGPGTRLTVL.

This clonotype was observed many times. J is TRBJ2-5 and V is TRBV6-2 or TRBV6-3, with 12 bases that match TRBD2. CDR1 is MNHEY and CDR2 is SVGEGT in the germline V gene. J gave up 5 bases and V 2 bases, and 3 bases lay outside the gene matches. CDR3 length equals 15 residues. The chain's CDR3 is CASSYTSGGSETQYF. The DNA for the CDR3 is TGTGCCAGCAGTTACACTAGCGGGGGGTCGGAGACCCAGTACTTC.

CDR3 in amino acids: CATSRTGDTDTQYF. The CDR3 DNA is TGTGCCACCAGCAGGACAGGGGACACAGATACGCAGTATTTT. J is TRBJ2-3 and V is TRBV15; the match to TRBD1 covers 8 bases. The length of the CDR3 is 14 residues. The V segment lost 3 bases and the J segment 2 bases; nucleotides outside the gene matches: 1. Germline values: CDR1 LNHNV, CDR2 YYDKDF (reference sequence).

V and J are TRBV7-7 and TRBJ2-3; D is perhaps TRBD1 or TRBD2 (6 bases each). V gave up 1 base and J gave up 1 base, with 12 bases separating them. Germline loops: CDR1 SSHAT, CDR2 FNYEAQ (reference sequence). There are 16 residues in the CDR3. CDR3 in DNA: TGTGCCAGCAGCTTAGGTCGGGGGCGCGGCACAGATACGCAGTATTTT. Residues: CASSLGRGRGTDTQYF.

This rearrangement joins TRBV9 to TRBJ1-2; 7 bases are shared with TRBD1. Trimming removed 2 bases from V and 2 bases from J; junction bases left unmatched: 6. CDR3 length: 15 amino acids. Germline V gene sequence: CDR1 SGDLS, CDR2 YYNGEE. CDR3 amino acids: CASSVDETGNYGYTF. Written as DNA, the CDR3 is TGTGCCAGCAGCGTTGATGAGACAGGGAACTATGGCTACACCTTC.

This clonotype occurred a few times. This chain uses TRBV5-1 with TRBJ2-2; D gene unclear. In germline, CDR1 is SGHRS, CDR2 YFSETQ. V was clipped by 4 bases and J by 5 bases, with 12 bases between them. CDR3 size: 14 residues. The DNA of the CDR3 is TGCGCCAGCAGCGCGGAAGGCCGTACCGGGGAGCTGTTTTTT. It yields the protein CASSAEGRTGELFF.

Regarding this clonotype: Relative to the germline gene, one junction end is altered; a read error may explain this. V usage is TRBV20-1 and J usage is TRBJ2-7; 7 bases are shared with TRBD2. The CDR3 has 14 residues. CDR1 and CDR2 (germline): DFQATT, SNEGSKA (reference sequence). The CDR3 DNA reads TGCAGTTTGGCCCCGGACGGGGGGACCTATGAGCAGTACTTC. Translating gives CSLAPDGGTYEQYF.

CDR3 nucleotide sequence: TGCGCCAGCAGCCCCTCGAGGTACTGGGATACGCAGTATTTT. It codes for CASSPSRYWDTQYF. The V and J genes are TRBV4-3 and TRBJ2-3; no clear D gene. Looked up from germline, CDR1 is LGHNA and CDR2 is YSLEER. Trimming took off 4 bases at V and 6 bases at J, with 14 bases between the two ends. The CDR3 has 14 residues.

The chain carries TRBV20-1 and TRBJ1-4; the D is unclear. The CDR3 is 11 residues long. Trimming removed 3 bases from V and 7 bases from J, with 6 bases in between. Looked up from germline, CDR1 is DFQATT and CDR2 is SNEGSKA (reference sequence). The CDR3 reads CSASPGEKLFF. The CDR3 nucleotides are TGCAGTGCTAGTCCCGGTGAAAAACTGTTTTTT.

The chain combines TRBV5-1 with TRBJ1-2; D remains unclear. Germline V lookup: CDR1 SGHRS, CDR2 YFSETQ. Trimming left V 3 bases short and J 4 bases short, with 13 bases between. The CDR3 sequence is 14 residues long. In DNA, the CDR3 is TGCGCCAGCAGCTCCTCGGGGATCCCCTATGGCTACACCTTC. Translation: CASSSSGIPYGYTF. The whole variable domain, remainder taken from reference TRBV5-1 and TRBJ1-2, is KAGVTQTPRYLIKTRGQQVTLSCSPISGHRSVSWYQQTPGQGLQFLFEYFSETQRNKGNFPGRFSGRQFSNSRSEMNVSTLELGDSALYLCASSSSGIPYGYTFGSGTRLTVV.

This chain links TRBV5-1 with TRBJ1-1; TRBD1 might be the D (6 bases). Trimming removed 2 bases from V and 6 bases from J, with 14 bases in between. The CDR3 is 14 amino acids. Germline assignment: CDR1 SGHRS and CDR2 YFSETQ. The CDR3 DNA sequence: TGCGCCAGCAGCTTAGACAGGTCGATCTCTGAAGCTTTCTTT. Its protein is CASSLDRSISEAFF.

This clonotype was seen a single time. The genes are TRBV20-1 and TRBJ2-7; 12 positions agree with TRBD2. The CDR3 runs to 18 residues. After removal of 0 bases from V and 0 bases from J, the junction contained 9 bases not matched to a gene. The germline CDR1 and CDR2 sequences are DFQATT and SNEGSKA (reference sequence). CDR3: CSARDQGLAGYDSYEQYF. In DNA form, the CDR3 reads TGCAGTGCTAGAGACCAGGGACTAGCGGGCTACGACTCCTACGAGCAGTACTTC.

In its sample, this clonotype was seen a few times. This chain links TRBV7-3 with TRBJ2-1, with TRBD2 matching 9 bases. The CDR3 is 14 residues long. Trimming cost V 5 bases and J 9 bases; bases outside gene matches: 8. Germline lookup yields CDR1 SGHTA and CDR2 FQGTGA. This CDR3 reads CASSTGRGGGEQFF. In nucleotides, the CDR3 is TGTGCCAGCAGCACGGGGCGGGGGGGCGGTGAGCAGTTCTTC.

This clonotype has ten or more counts. This chain connects TRBV11-2 to TRBJ1-2; D is ambiguous. Germline loops: CDR1 SGHAT, CDR2 FQNNGV. The CDR3 runs 14 residues. With 4 bases removed from V and 3 bases from J, the gap between germline ends came to 12 bases. Here the CDR3 reads CASSSGGVHYGYTF. Written as DNA, the CDR3 is TGTGCCAGCAGCTCGGGCGGGGTTCACTATGGCTACACCTTC.

V and J are TRBV4-2 and TRBJ2-7, with D perhaps TRBD2 (6 bases). This CDR3 comprises 17 residues. The V and J ends lost 0 bases and 0 bases respectively, with 15 bases between them. Looked up from germline, CDR1 is LGHNA and CDR2 is YNFKEQ. CDR3 sequence: CASSQDLGGDRSYEQYF. In nucleotides, the CDR3 is TGTGCCAGCAGCCAAGATCTAGGAGGGGACCGCTCCTACGAGCAGTACTTC.

This clonotype has a handful of counts. The V call is TRBV5-1, the J call TRBJ2-4; TRBD1 might be the D (6 bases). Germline CDR1 SGHRS, CDR2 YFSETQ. The CDR3 contains 14 residues. With 4 bases removed from V and 1 base from J, the gap between germline ends came to 9 bases. The DNA for the CDR3 is TGCGCCAGCAGCGGGCAGGGGGCCAAAAACATTCAGTACTTC. Translation gives CASSGQGAKNIQYF.

The V and J genes are TRBV20-1 and TRBJ1-1; possibly TRBD1 for D (5 bases). V lost 1 base, J lost 4 bases, and 7 bases lay in between. From germline, CDR1 is DFQATT and CDR2 SNEGSKA (reference sequence). This CDR3 has 12 amino acids. For the CDR3, the DNA is TGCAGTGCTAGAGCGGGGGTCACTGAAGCTTTCTTT. Amino acid sequence: CSARAGVTEAFF.

V usage is TRBV20-1 and J usage is TRBJ2-1; D call uncertain. CDR3 length: 13 amino acids. The V gene's germline CDR1 is DFQATT and CDR2 SNEGSKA (reference sequence). With 6 bases removed from V and 8 bases from J, the gap between germline ends came to 17 bases. The CDR3 loop is CSARSGSPDEQFF. Here the CDR3 DNA reads TGCAGTGCCCGTTCAGGCTCACCCGATGAGCAGTTCTTC.

The chain recombines TRBV15 with TRBJ2-5; 11 bases align to TRBD2. Germline V lookup: CDR1 LNHNV, CDR2 YYDKDF (reference sequence). J was trimmed by 4 bases and V by 1 base; bases with no gene match: 5. The CDR3 has 16 amino acids. Here the CDR3 reads CATSRGSGGVGETQYF. CDR3 nucleotide sequence: TGTGCCACCAGCAGAGGTAGCGGGGGGGTAGGAGAGACCCAGTACTTC.

This chain joins TRBV4-2 and TRBJ2-2, with TRBD2 matching over 10 bases. The germline CDR1 and CDR2 sequences are LGHNA and YNFKEQ. V dropped 3 bases and J dropped 6; count of bases not matched to a gene: 7. The CDR3 is 16 residues long. This CDR3 is CASSHGAGGLSGELFF. For the CDR3, the DNA is TGTGCCAGCAGCCATGGAGCGGGGGGGCTATCCGGGGAGCTGTTTTTT.

The rearrangement joins TRBV5-5 to TRBJ2-7; D unresolved. CDR3 length: 13 amino acids. Germline CDR1 SGHKS, CDR2 YYEKEE (reference sequence). Trimming stripped 0 bases from V and 2 bases from J, with 6 bases between. CDR3 loop: CASSLGHPYEQYF. Here the CDR3 DNA reads TGTGCCAGCAGCTTGGGACATCCCTACGAGCAGTACTTC.